The entry below gives a single T cell receptor beta chain sequence along with its context. Its antigen is not identified. The data are from a study of T cell responses to AZD1222 COVID-19 vaccine. V was trimmed by 4 bases and J by 5 bases, leaving 13 bases between them. The V gene's germline CDR1 is KGHDR and CDR2 SFDVKD. The CDR3 is made up of 14 amino acids. Data came from immunoSEQ multiplex PCR; TCRdb stores just in-frame clones and leaves some out. The sample records roughly 96,000 clones, 85% to 90% being singletons. Study results and limitations: Two doses of AZD1222 preceded a rise in Spike-specific TCR breadth and depth.

The clonotype comes from an adult who received the AZD1222 COVID-19 vaccine. The chain has TRBV24-1 and TRBJ1-1; possibly TRBD1 for D (6 bases). The sequences come from peripheral blood, collected 28 days after the second AZD1222 dose. CDR3 DNA sequence: TGTGCCACCAGTGAGGGGGCGCGAGGGACTGAAGCTTTCTTT. It is translated as CATSEGARGTEAFF.